The present entry profiles one T cell receptor (beta chain) with its context. Ten or more counts support this clone. No cognate antigen has been identified for it. The TCRdb protein and the DNA translation do not line up at residue 12; the protein shown here was made by translating the DNA. Gene names and germline sequences here are all drawn from mouse data. The CDR3 goes on 3 residues after the read ends, and that part is filled in from the germline J gene. The CDR3 holds 15 amino acids from the cysteine to the phenylalanine. The DNA covers only part of the CDR3, 36 bases in frame from base 1. The CDR1 and CDR2 encoded by the germline V gene (reference sequence) are LGHNA and YNLKQL. The V and J ends are trimmed by 4 bases and 0 bases, leaving 10 bases between them. Receptors were amplified or captured by the immunoSEQ multiplex PCR assay. RNA was extracted from all samples and reverse transcribed into cDNA, which served as template for TCR sequencing. SuperScript III was used for first-strand cDNA synthesis, primed with a 2:1 mix of oligo-dT and random hexamers. A synthetic immune receptor repertoire was used to gauge amplification bias, and whatever bias remained was removed computationally. Libraries were sequenced on Illumina HiSeq using 60 bp reads that covered the CDR3 and were read from J toward V. On the study's bioinformatics: Raw reads were preprocessed for error removal, and CDR3 was defined according to IMGT conventions as running from the conserved cysteine to phenylalanine. Clonality was computed by normalizing Shannon entropy by log2 of the number of productive unique TCRs and subtracting the result from 1. CD4 or CD8 identity of scalp clones was inferred by cross-referencing scalp TCRbeta sequences with sorted blood CD4 and CD8 repertoires. The table was pulled from immuneACCESS by TCRdb, which kept in-frame rearrangements only. Such tables lose some clones; where checked, under half of the loss comes from unresolved V genes, and the rest has no known cause. The V and J calls and clone size are taken from that table; D and trimming were inferred from the DNA. For this sample, about 2,700 clones appear and none is a singleton. The leading ten clones occupy approximately 50% of the sample.

This entry comes from a study of CD8+ T cells in alopecia areata (dated by TCRdb to 2017 to 2018). Context from the whole study: Skin from C3H/HeJ donors with spontaneous alopecia (about 6-12 months old) was grafted onto female C3H/HeJ recipients that were about 6-10 weeks old. The study used high-throughput TCRbeta sequencing to examine T cell clonal expansion in alopecia areata, in both the C3H/HeJ mouse model and human patients. On the human side, TCRbeta sequencing was run on scalp tissue and on sorted CD4+ and CD8+ peripheral blood T cells from healthy controls and from alopecia areata patients with either patchy or totalis/universalis disease. Scalp clonality was compared among normal scalp (n=4), patchy alopecia areata scalp (n=8), and alopecia totalis/universalis scalp (n=8). RNA came from the PAXgene miRNA kit for fixed scalp, the miRNeasy kit for PBMCs, and the RNeasy kit for mouse skin. TCRbeta CDR3 regions were amplified by immunoSEQ multiplex PCR using 35 Vbeta forward and 13 Jbeta reverse primers.

Summary of the overall study and its limitations: Higher clonality and more expanded CD8+ clones were observed in lesional scalp than in normal scalp, particularly in alopecia totalis/universalis, a finding suggestive of antigenic drive. Shared TCR sequences between patients were less evident than in mice, which may be partly attributable to HLA diversity in the patient population. Unlike mouse skin, which is dominated by gammadelta T cells, normal human skin has resident alphabeta T cells that are also sequenced, and this complicates analysis of the scalp TCR repertoire.

The TCR comes from a C3H/HeJ mouse with alopecia areata. This mouse strain carries MHC haplotype H2-k. Sample: lesional skin. The chain is assembled from TRBV5 and TRBJ1-3, and TRBD1 may be the D gene, going by 6 matching bases. CDR3 DNA (partial): TGTGCCAGCAGCCCCGCAGGGGATTCTGGAAATACG. Its translation reads: CASSPAGDSGNT. The CDR3 in its entirety is CASSPAGDSGNTLYF.